This T cell receptor (beta chain) was recovered during a study of cytomegalovirus exposure and HLA in healthy donors. With regard to this clone: The antigen remains unidentified.

It was with 60 Vbeta and 13 Jbeta primers that the PCR ran. Clones were sequenced by immunoSEQ multiplex PCR, and TCRdb holds only the in-frame ones, with some missing. The sample has around 110,000 clones, approximately 84% seen once. Study-wide results and caveats: A missense DCLRE1C variant was associated with V- and J-gene trimming of TCR beta chains in a later analysis, and an independent cohort replicated the association. Immune exposure data for these donors was limited to CMV serostatus.

The junction had 11 bases not matched to a gene; V was cut back by 3 bases and J by 12 bases. Germline CDR1 and CDR2: SGHKS and YYEKEE (reference sequence). This CDR3 has 13 residues. Sequenced sample: PBMCs. The rearrangement links TRBV5-5 to TRBJ1-2; 7 bases line up with TRBD1. The clonotype originates from a man aged 25-45 years in good health and CMV-seronegative. In DNA form, the CDR3 reads TGTGCCAGCAGCTCCGGGGCCGGACAGGTGAACACCTTC. Amino acid sequence: CASSSGAGQVNTF.